These T cell receptor beta chains were read from a single sample in a study of cytomegalovirus exposure and HLA in healthy donors. Here immunoSEQ multiplex PCR was the method, and the copy in TCRdb shows in-frame clones only, minus some. The sample holds about 190,000 clones; 81% are singletons and the top ten take approximately 3.6%. Source material: PBMCs. The receptors originated from a man aged 35 to 55 in good health and CMV-seropositive. The CDR3 runs from the conserved cysteine through the conserved F or W. Fields, in order: V gene, J gene, D gene, clone size, CDR3 DNA, CDR3 protein. A D gene is named only where the DNA matches it firmly. A clone size is listed for some rows: how often the clone was seen (once, few, many), or a class if it is expanded.

v_gene: TRBV19
j_gene: TRBJ2-1
d_gene: TRBD2
abundance: -
CDR3nt: TGTGCCAGTAGTATAGATAGGGCGGGAGGGCCCTACAATGAGCAGTTCTTC
CDR3aa: CASSIDRAGGPYNEQFF

v_gene: TRBV6-6
j_gene: TRBJ2-7
d_gene: TRBD2
abundance: -
CDR3nt: TGTGCCAGCAGTCGGAGAAACGGGACTACTGACGAGCAGTACTTC
CDR3aa: CASSRRNGTTDEQYF

v_gene: TRBV7-3
j_gene: TRBJ1-1
d_gene: -
abundance: few
CDR3nt: TGTGCCAGCAGCCAACCCGGGGGACGGCTGGCCACTGAAGCTTTCTTT
CDR3aa: CASSQPGGRLATEAFF

v_gene: TRBV9
j_gene: TRBJ2-7
d_gene: TRBD2
abundance: few
CDR3nt: TGTGCCAGCAGCGTAGGCCCGGCGGGAGAAGGCGAGCAGTACTTC
CDR3aa: CASSVGPAGEGEQYF

v_gene: TRBV7-3
j_gene: TRBJ1-1
d_gene: TRBD1
abundance: -
CDR3nt: TGTGCCAGCAGCTTGGGCGGGACAGGGCGGACTGAAGCTTTCTTT
CDR3aa: CASSLGGTGRTEAFF

v_gene: TRBV27
j_gene: TRBJ1-2
d_gene: TRBD1
abundance: few
CDR3nt: TGTGCCAGCAGGGGGACAGGAGTCTATGGCTACACCTTC
CDR3aa: CASRGTGVYGYTF

v_gene: TRBV20-1
j_gene: TRBJ2-4
d_gene: -
abundance: -
CDR3nt: TGCAGTGCTAGAGCCGAGAACATTCAGTACTTC
CDR3aa: CSARAENIQYF

v_gene: TRBV10-2
j_gene: TRBJ1-3
d_gene: TRBD1
abundance: -
CDR3nt: TGCGCCAGCAGTGAAGGGGGACAGGGGAACTCTGGAAACACCATATATTTT
CDR3aa: CASSEGGQGNSGNTIYF

v_gene: TRBV2
j_gene: TRBJ2-1
d_gene: TRBD2
abundance: -
CDR3nt: TGTGCCAGCAGGGCTTTAGCGGGGGGACTTAGCTCCTACAATGAGCAGTTCTTC
CDR3aa: CASRALAGGLSSYNEQFF

v_gene: TRBV9
j_gene: TRBJ2-1
d_gene: TRBD1
abundance: -
CDR3nt: TGTGCCAGCAGCATCGGACAGGTGAGCTCCTACAATGAGCAGTTCTTC
CDR3aa: CASSIGQVSSYNEQFF

v_gene: TRBV6-6
j_gene: TRBJ2-3
d_gene: -
abundance: -
CDR3nt: TGTGCCAGCAGTTCCCCGGGACATAGCACAGATACGCAGTATTTT
CDR3aa: CASSSPGHSTDTQYF

v_gene: TRBV6-6
j_gene: TRBJ2-7
d_gene: TRBD2
abundance: -
CDR3nt: TGTGCCAGCAGTAGCGGGGGGGAGTACGAGCAGTACTTC
CDR3aa: CASSSGGEYEQYF

v_gene: TRBV5-1
j_gene: TRBJ2-5
d_gene: -
abundance: -
CDR3nt: TGCGCCAGCAGCTTGCAGGGTGGGGATCAAGAGACCCAGTACTTC
CDR3aa: CASSLQGGDQETQYF

v_gene: TRBV11-2
j_gene: TRBJ2-2
d_gene: TRBD2
abundance: -
CDR3nt: TGTGCCAGCAGCAAGACTAGCGGGGGAATCGGGGAGCTGTTTTTT
CDR3aa: CASSKTSGGIGELFF

v_gene: TRBV7-3
j_gene: TRBJ1-1
d_gene: TRBD1
abundance: few
CDR3nt: TGTGCCAGCAGCTCACAGGGGCTTGGGTACACTGAAGCTTTCTTT
CDR3aa: CASSSQGLGYTEAFF

v_gene: TRBV7-9
j_gene: TRBJ1-1
d_gene: -
abundance: few
CDR3nt: TGTGCCAGCAGCTCCACAACCCGGGACATCAACACTGAAGCTTTCTTT
CDR3aa: CASSSTTRDINTEAFF

v_gene: TRBV5-1
j_gene: TRBJ2-7
d_gene: -
abundance: once
CDR3nt: TGCGCCAGCAGCTTGGTGGGGGGAACTGGCGCCTTGCACGAGCAGTACTTC
CDR3aa: CASSLVGGTGALHEQYF

v_gene: TRBV28
j_gene: TRBJ1-2
d_gene: -
abundance: few
CDR3nt: TGTGCCAGCAGTCGACCAGGACAAGCGGGTGGCGGCTACACCTTC
CDR3aa: CASSRPGQAGGGYTF

v_gene: TRBV19
j_gene: TRBJ2-7
d_gene: -
abundance: -
CDR3nt: TGTGCCAGTAGTATGGTGGCAGAATCTTACGAGCAGTACTTC
CDR3aa: CASSMVAESYEQYF

v_gene: TRBV7-2
j_gene: TRBJ2-5
d_gene: -
abundance: -
CDR3nt: TGTGCCAGCAGCGCGGGACAGAAAGAGACCCAGTACTTC
CDR3aa: CASSAGQKETQYF

v_gene: TRBV15
j_gene: TRBJ2-7
d_gene: -
abundance: -
CDR3nt: TGTGCCACCAGCAGAGATTTCGCGGTCCGGGAGCAGTACTTC
CDR3aa: CATSRDFAVREQYF

v_gene: TRBV4-1
j_gene: TRBJ2-7
d_gene: TRBD1
abundance: -
CDR3nt: TGCGCCAGCAGCCAGAATAACAGGGGAATGAACGAGCAGTACTTC
CDR3aa: CASSQNNRGMNEQYF

v_gene: TRBV28
j_gene: TRBJ2-3
d_gene: -
abundance: -
CDR3nt: TGTGCCAGCAGTTTAGCGGGGTACAGAGATACGCAGTATTTT
CDR3aa: CASSLAGYRDTQYF

v_gene: TRBV6-5
j_gene: TRBJ2-7
d_gene: -
abundance: -
CDR3nt: TGTGCCAGCAGTTCCGGGATCGACTACGAGCAGTACTTC
CDR3aa: CASSSGIDYEQYF

v_gene: TRBV29-1
j_gene: TRBJ2-5
d_gene: TRBD2
abundance: -
CDR3nt: TGCAGCGTTGCCACTAGCGGGGGGGGGTACCAAGAGACCCAGTACTTC
CDR3aa: CSVATSGGGYQETQYF

v_gene: TRBV9
j_gene: TRBJ2-7
d_gene: -
abundance: few
CDR3nt: TGTGCCAGCAGCGTAGCTACAGGGATCTCCTACGAGCAGTACTTC
CDR3aa: CASSVATGISYEQYF

v_gene: TRBV7-9
j_gene: TRBJ2-5
d_gene: -
abundance: -
CDR3nt: TGTGCCAGCAGCACCCTCCTTGCCGGCCAAGAGACCCAGTACTTC
CDR3aa: CASSTLLAGQETQYF

v_gene: TRBV9
j_gene: TRBJ1-4
d_gene: TRBD1
abundance: -
CDR3nt: TGTGCCAGCAGCGTAGGGGGGACAGGGGGAAAACTGTTTTTT
CDR3aa: CASSVGGTGGKLFF

v_gene: TRBV5-5
j_gene: TRBJ1-1
d_gene: -
abundance: -
CDR3nt: TGTGCCAGCAGCTTGGGGGGGGGAACTGAAGCTTTCTTT
CDR3aa: CASSLGGGTEAFF

v_gene: TRBV4-1
j_gene: TRBJ2-1
d_gene: TRBD2
abundance: once
CDR3nt: TGCGCCAGCAGCCAAGATCGAGAGCGGGGGTTGAATGAGCAGTTCTTC
CDR3aa: CASSQDRERGLNEQFF

v_gene: TRBV5-1
j_gene: TRBJ2-7
d_gene: TRBD1
abundance: -
CDR3nt: TGCGCCAGCAGCTTGGGGACAGGGAATGTACACGAGCAGTACTTC
CDR3aa: CASSLGTGNVHEQYF

v_gene: TRBV4-1
j_gene: TRBJ2-1
d_gene: -
abundance: -
CDR3nt: TGCGCCAGCAGCCCTCCTGGACAGAGGCAGTTCTTC
CDR3aa: CASSPPGQRQFF